Each of the 31 T cell receptor beta chains below was sequenced from the same sample in a study of blood T cell repertoires in COVID-19. Using immunoSEQ multiplex PCR, the repertoire was profiled, and TCRdb retains in-frame clones only, with some absent. Found here are roughly 130,000 clones, 80% of them singletons; the top ten hold roughly 17%. Sequencing was carried out using peripheral blood. The source of these receptors is a man aged 55 to 70 with active or convalescent COVID-19.

V gene TRBV12-3 or TRBV12-4 combines with J gene TRBJ2-3; D remains unclear. The CDR3 is made up of 12 amino acids. In nucleotides, the CDR3 is TGTGCGATTGACTCCCGACGAGATACGCAGTATTTT. Amino acid sequence: CAIDSRRDTQYF.

The rearrangement uses TRBV25-1 and TRBJ2-5, with 8 bases aligning to TRBD2. Trimming took 7 bases from V and 4 from J; bases not matched to a gene: 8. Germline V gives CDR1 MGHDK, CDR2 SYGVNS. The CDR3 loop spans 14 amino acids. The chain's CDR3 is CASTDGGARETQYF. CDR3 nucleotides: TGTGCCAGCACCGACGGGGGGGCTAGAGAGACCCAGTACTTC.

The V and J genes are TRBV5-5 and TRBJ2-1; 7 bases match TRBD2. The J segment lost 1 base and the V segment lost 1 base, leaving 2 bases of the junction unmatched. Per the germline V gene, CDR1 is SGHKS and CDR2 is YYEKEE (reference sequence). This CDR3 is built from 15 residues. The CDR3 region is CASSLTGGSYNEQFF. The CDR3 region has the DNA TGTGCCAGCAGCTTGACGGGAGGATCCTACAATGAGCAGTTCTTC.

V is TRBV4-1 and J is TRBJ1-1, with a weak D call TRBD1 (5 bases). The CDR3 runs 19 residues. Trimming took 4 bases from V and 6 from J, leaving 30 bases between them. Per germline, CDR1 MGHRA and CDR2 YSYEKL. This chain's CDR3 is CASSLLIWGVGSGVPEAFF. Written as DNA, the CDR3 is TGCGCCAGCAGCCTGTTAATCTGGGGGGTTGGATCCGGTGTACCTGAAGCTTTCTTT.

This clone came up a few times. This chain uses TRBV7-6 with TRBJ1-6, with 7 bases identical to TRBD1. The germline V gene has CDR1 SGHVS and CDR2 FNYEAQ. The CDR3 is 17 amino acids. The ends lost 4 bases at V and 5 bases at J; junction bases unmatched: 11. The CDR3 DNA follows: TGTGCCAGCAGCTCTACCGGGACAGCTATAAATAATTCACCCCTCCACTTT. Its protein product is CASSSTGTAINNSPLHF.

J is TRBJ1-1 and V is TRBV19; TRBD1 is a possible D gene (5 bases). V was cut by 7 bases and J by 10 bases, with 16 bases left in between. The CDR3 spans 12 residues. Germline CDR1 and CDR2: LNHDA and SQIVND (reference sequence). CDR3 sequence: CASMMRGTSAFF. The CDR3 region has the DNA TGTGCCAGTATGATGAGAGGGACTTCAGCTTTCTTT. The whole variable domain, filled in from reference TRBV19 and TRBJ1-1, reads DGGITQSPKYLFRKEGQNVTLSCEQNLNHDAMYWYRQDPGQGLRLIYYSQIVNDFQKGDIAEGYSVSREKKESFPLTVTSAQKNPTAFYLCASMMRGTSAFFGQGTRLTVV.

The gene calls are TRBV6-2 or TRBV6-3 and TRBJ2-3, with TRBD2 identical over 8 bases. This CDR3 contains 14 residues. Germline V gene sequence: CDR1 MNHEY, CDR2 SVGEGT. V lost 5 bases to trimming and J lost 1 base; unmatched junction nucleotides: 2. The CDR3 sequence: CASSQRGRTDTQYF. In nucleotides, the CDR3 is TGTGCCAGCAGTCAGCGGGGGCGCACAGATACGCAGTATTTT.

The V gene is TRBV10-3, the J gene TRBJ2-7; 7 bases agree with TRBD2. Trimming cost V 7 bases and J 5 bases; bases outside gene matches: 11. The CDR3 consists of 14 residues. In germline, CDR1 is ENHRY, CDR2 SYGVKD. The CDR3 region has the DNA TGTGCCATCAACAGCGGGACCTCTAAGAACGAGCAGTACTTC. It translates to CAINSGTSKNEQYF.

The chain recombines TRBV10-3 with TRBJ1-1, with a possible D match to TRBD1 (5 bases). V lost 6 bases and J 0 bases, leaving 14 bases between the germline ends. The CDR3 is 15 residues long. Germline V gene sequence: CDR1 ENHRY, CDR2 SYGVKD. The CDR3 sequence is CAIRAATDMNTEAFF. The CDR3 DNA is TGTGCCATCAGGGCCGCGACAGACATGAACACTGAAGCTTTCTTT.

The chain combines TRBV5-1 with TRBJ1-1, with TRBD1 as a possible D gene (6 bases). Germline V CDR1 and CDR2: SGHRS, YFSETQ. This CDR3 contains 15 residues. With 3 bases removed from V and 5 bases from J, the gap between germline ends came to 17 bases. The CDR3 nucleotides read TGCGCCAGCAGCTCCACTTCACAGGGATGGACTGAAGCTTTCTTT. This translates into CASSSTSQGWTEAFF.

V is TRBV7-9 and J is TRBJ2-2; 8 bases match TRBD1. Unmatched junction bases numbered 1, after V lost 0 bases and J lost 1 base. The CDR3 is made up of 16 amino acids. CDR1 is SEHNR, CDR2 FQNEAQ, per germline (reference sequence). In nucleotides, the CDR3 is TGTGCCAGCAGCTTAGCAGGGACAGGGAACACCGGGGAGCTGTTTTTT. Its translation is CASSLAGTGNTGELFF.

In its sample, this clone was seen once. The genes are TRBV27 and TRBJ2-2, with 8 bases matching TRBD2. CDR1 and CDR2 (germline): MNHEY, SMNVEV (reference sequence). This CDR3 comprises 17 residues. The V segment lost 4 bases and the J segment 3 bases; nucleotides outside the gene matches: 10. For the CDR3, the DNA is TGTGCCAGCAGTTCAACGGGGGGGAGGAGCGACACCGGGGAGCTGTTTTTT. Protein sequence: CASSSTGGRSDTGELFF.

The V call is TRBV27, the J call TRBJ2-3; TRBD2 might be the D (7 bases). CDR3 length equals 16 residues. Germline V gives CDR1 MNHEY, CDR2 SMNVEV (reference sequence). V gave up 4 bases and J gave up 2 bases, with 16 bases separating them. DNA of the CDR3: TGTGCCAGCAGTTCCTTAGGGGGGGGACTCACAGATACGCAGTATTTT. This encodes CASSSLGGGLTDTQYF.

This chain uses TRBV19 with TRBJ1-4; 10 positions match TRBD1. This CDR3 region has 16 residues. Looked up from germline, CDR1 is LNHDA and CDR2 is SQIVND (reference sequence). Trimming at V came to 10 bases and at J to 4 bases, leaving 12 bases not matched to a gene. The CDR3: CATRSKDRGINEKLFF. CDR3 bases: TGTGCCACCCGTTCGAAGGACAGGGGGATTAATGAAAAACTGTTTTTT.

The CDR3 DNA sequence: TGCAGCGTTGCCCGACAGCGGGATACCTACGAGCAGTACTTC. Translation: CSVARQRDTYEQYF. The chain links TRBV29-1 to TRBJ2-7; 7 bases agree with TRBD2. Trimming removed 4 bases from V and 2 bases from J; junction bases left unmatched: 8. This CDR3 is 14 amino acids long. The germline V gene encodes CDR1 SQVTM and CDR2 ANQGSEA.

This clone was found a few times. The chain carries TRBV5-1 and TRBJ2-3; D unresolved. CDR3 length: 14 amino acids. Germline V gene sequence: CDR1 SGHRS, CDR2 YFSETQ. V was trimmed by 4 bases and J by 2 bases, leaving 11 bases between them. CDR3 sequence reads: CASSLRLLTDTQYF. CDR3 nucleotides: TGCGCCAGCAGCCTCAGGTTACTCACAGATACGCAGTATTTT.

This clone was detected a few times. The chain is built from TRBV28 and TRBJ1-3; TRBD1 matches at 7 bases. The CDR3 loop spans 17 amino acids. The V gene's germline CDR1 is MDHEN and CDR2 SYDVKM. Trimming removed 5 bases from V and 2 bases from J; junction bases left unmatched: 12. This chain's CDR3 is CASSPPGQTYTGNTIYF. For the CDR3, the DNA is TGTGCCAGCAGTCCCCCGGGACAGACCTATACTGGAAACACCATATATTTT. Complete variable domain (other parts from reference TRBV28 and TRBJ1-3): DVKVTQSSRYLVKRTGEKVFLECVQDMDHENMFWYRQDPGLGLRLIYFSYDVKMKEKGDIPEGYSVSREKKERFSLILESASTNQTSMYLCASSPPGQTYTGNTIYFGEGSWLTVV.

In this sample, this clone turned up once. The chain employs TRBV9 and TRBJ2-7; possibly TRBD2 for D (5 bases). The V gene lost 3 bases and the J gene lost 3 bases, with 10 bases spanning the gap. This CDR3 spans 13 amino acids. Germline V CDR1 and CDR2: SGDLS, YYNGEE. Written as DNA, the CDR3 is TGTGCCAGCAGCGGTGAGGGTTTCTACGAGCAGTACTTC. Translation: CASSGEGFYEQYF.

This rearrangement joins TRBV4-1 to TRBJ2-1; 7 nucleotides match TRBD1. CDR1 is MGHRA and CDR2 is YSYEKL in the germline V gene. V shed 4 bases, J shed 5 bases, and the junction held 8 bases outside the gene matches. This CDR3 spans 15 amino acids. The CDR3 DNA reads as TGCGCCAGCAGCCGTGGAGGACAGGTCAACAATGAGCAGTTCTTC. Translating gives CASSRGGQVNNEQFF.

A few counts support this clone. The chain uses TRBV5-1 and TRBJ1-2, with D unclear. The CDR3 runs 14 residues. V gave up 0 bases and J gave up 8 bases, with 14 bases separating them. Per germline, CDR1 SGHRS and CDR2 YFSETQ. The CDR3 bases are TGCGCCAGCAGCTTGGACAGACCCCGGTCGGGCTACACCTTC. As protein: CASSLDRPRSGYTF.

The chain combines TRBV18 with TRBJ2-3; 12 nucleotides line up with TRBD2. CDR1 is KGHSH, CDR2 LQKENI, per germline. CDR3 length equals 16 residues. Trimming at V came to 5 bases and at J to 2 bases, leaving 5 bases not matched to a gene. CDR3 protein: CASSGLAGPATDTQYF. The CDR3 DNA reads TGTGCCAGCTCAGGACTAGCGGGACCCGCCACAGATACGCAGTATTTT.

The CDR3 DNA reads TGTGCCAGCAGTAGACCGGAGGGCTACAATGAGCAGTTCTTC. Translated, it gives CASSRPEGYNEQFF. This rearrangement joins TRBV27 to TRBJ2-1; D is perhaps TRBD2 (6 bases). Germline loops: CDR1 MNHEY, CDR2 SMNVEV (reference sequence). Trimming cost V 5 bases and J 3 bases, with 11 bases left between them. The CDR3 extends over 14 amino acids.

The V gene is TRBV5-4, the J gene TRBJ2-2, with 7 bases matching TRBD2. Unmatched junction bases numbered 9, after V lost 0 bases and J lost 7 bases. This CDR3 comprises 16 residues. Per germline, CDR1 SGHNT and CDR2 YYREEE (reference sequence). CDR3 sequence reads: CASSLERREKSGELFF. The DNA of the CDR3 is TGTGCCAGCAGCTTGGAGAGGCGGGAGAAGAGCGGGGAGCTGTTTTTT.

The chain has TRBV11-2 and TRBJ2-3; 10 positions match TRBD2. CDR3 length equals 15 residues. V shed 5 bases, J shed 1 base, and the junction held 3 bases outside the gene matches. CDR1 SGHAT and CDR2 FQNNGV come from the germline V gene. The CDR3 nucleotides read TGTGCCAGCAGCAAAAGCGGGAGGGGCACAGATACGCAGTATTTT. Translated, it gives CASSKSGRGTDTQYF.

The chain couples TRBV7-2 to TRBJ2-2, with no clear D. The V gene lost 8 bases and the J gene lost 9 bases, with 16 bases spanning the gap. Germline assignment: CDR1 SGHTA and CDR2 FQGNSA. The CDR3 is 13 residues long. The chain's CDR3 is CASRKIQSRELFF. The CDR3 coding sequence is TGTGCCAGCCGCAAAATACAATCCAGGGAGCTGTTTTTT.

The genes are TRBV28 and TRBJ2-7; 11 bases map to TRBD2. This CDR3 has 14 residues. V lost 3 bases and J lost 7; bases outside the gene matches: 5. CDR1 is MDHEN, CDR2 SYDVKM, per germline. The CDR3 sequence: CASSFLAGGQEQYF. The CDR3, as DNA: TGTGCCAGCAGTTTCTTAGCGGGAGGGCAAGAGCAGTACTTC.

V gene TRBV3-1 (or the pseudogene TRBV3-2) combines with J gene TRBJ2-2; perhaps TRBD2 as D (5 bases). Trimming took off 7 bases at V and 5 bases at J, with 11 bases between the two ends. Germline assignment: CDR1 LGHDT and CDR2 YNNKEL (reference sequence). The CDR3 contains 13 residues. CDR3 region: CASKAPGTGELFF. In DNA form, the CDR3 reads TGTGCCAGCAAAGCTCCGGGGACCGGGGAGCTGTTTTTT.

The chain joins TRBV9 to TRBJ2-3; 11 nucleotides line up with TRBD2. V trimming: 0 bases; J trimming: 5 bases; junction bases outside the gene matches: 2. The germline CDR1 and CDR2 sequences are SGDLS and YYNGEE. The CDR3 runs to 15 residues. CDR3 DNA sequence: TGTGCCAGCAGCGTAGGCCTAGCGGGAGGAGATACGCAGTATTTT. Protein sequence: CASSVGLAGGDTQYF.

The rearrangement joins TRBV6-5 to TRBJ2-5; D is possibly TRBD1 (8 bases). The CDR3 is 15 residues long. V was shortened by 2 bases and J by 2 bases, with 12 bases between the two germline ends. Germline V lookup: CDR1 MNHEY, CDR2 SVGAGI. The DNA for the CDR3 is TGTGCCAGCAGTTACCAACAGGGGGGGCAAGAGACCCAGTACTTC. Protein product: CASSYQQGGQETQYF.

The chain uses TRBV11-2 and TRBJ2-7, with 10 bases identical to TRBD1. Trimming at V came to 6 bases and at J to 4 bases, leaving 6 bases not matched to a gene. The CDR3 spans 14 residues. The germline gives CDR1 SGHAT, CDR2 FQNNGV. The CDR3 spells CASSWDRGIYEQYF. In DNA, the CDR3 is TGTGCCAGCAGTTGGGACAGGGGAATTTACGAGCAGTACTTC.

This chain joins TRBV7-9 and TRBJ2-3; 8 bases match TRBD2. The CDR3 totals 15 residues. The germline V gene encodes CDR1 SEHNR and CDR2 FQNEAQ (reference sequence). V lost 5 bases to trimming and J lost 6 bases; unmatched junction nucleotides: 10. The CDR3 bases are TGTGCCAGCAGCCCCGGTAGAGCGGGAGTGGATACGCAGTATTTT. Residues: CASSPGRAGVDTQYF. Looking up the rest from reference TRBV7-9 and TRBJ2-3 gives the full variable domain: DTGVSQNPRHKITKRGQNVTFRCDPISEHNRLYWYRQTLGQGPEFLTYFQNEAQLEKSRLLSDRFSAERPKGSFSTLEIQRTEQGDSAMYLCASSPGRAGVDTQYFGPGTRLTVL.